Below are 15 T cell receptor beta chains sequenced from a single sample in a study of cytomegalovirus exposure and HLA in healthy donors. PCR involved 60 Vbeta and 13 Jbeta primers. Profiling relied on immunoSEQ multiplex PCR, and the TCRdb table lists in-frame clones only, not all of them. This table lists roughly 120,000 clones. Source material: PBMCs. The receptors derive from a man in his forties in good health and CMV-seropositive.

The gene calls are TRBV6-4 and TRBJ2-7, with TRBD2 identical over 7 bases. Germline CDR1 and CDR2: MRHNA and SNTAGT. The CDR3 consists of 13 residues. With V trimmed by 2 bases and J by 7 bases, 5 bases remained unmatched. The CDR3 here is CASSDAGASEQYF. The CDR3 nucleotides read TGTGCCAGCAGTGACGCGGGAGCATCTGAGCAGTACTTC.

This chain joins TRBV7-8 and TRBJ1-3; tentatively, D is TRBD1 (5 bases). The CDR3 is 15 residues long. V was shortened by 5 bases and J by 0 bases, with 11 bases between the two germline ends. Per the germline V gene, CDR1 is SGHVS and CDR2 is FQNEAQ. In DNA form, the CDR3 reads TGTGCCAGCAGCCTATCCCAGGGCTCTGGAAACACCATATATTTT. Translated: CASSLSQGSGNTIYF.

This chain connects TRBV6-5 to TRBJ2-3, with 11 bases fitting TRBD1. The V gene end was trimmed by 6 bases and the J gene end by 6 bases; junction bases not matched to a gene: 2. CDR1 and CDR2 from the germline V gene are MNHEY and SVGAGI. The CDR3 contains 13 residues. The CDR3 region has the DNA TGTGCCAGCAGGGACAGGGGGCATGATACGCAGTATTTT. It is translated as CASRDRGHDTQYF.

For the CDR3, the DNA is TGTGCCAGCAGTTATGAGGGGGTTGCCTACAATGAGCAGTTCTTC. It encodes CASSYEGVAYNEQFF. The chain is built from TRBV6-5 and TRBJ2-1; a possible D gene is TRBD1 (6 bases). Trimming took off 3 bases at V and 2 bases at J, with 11 bases between the two ends. Germline V gene lookup returns CDR1 MNHEY and CDR2 SVGAGI. The CDR3 is made up of 15 amino acids.

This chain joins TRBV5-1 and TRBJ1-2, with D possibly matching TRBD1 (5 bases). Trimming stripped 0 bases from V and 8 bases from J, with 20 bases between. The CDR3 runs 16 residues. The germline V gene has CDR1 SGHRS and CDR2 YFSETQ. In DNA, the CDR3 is TGCGCCAGCAGCTTGGCTGGGTACCCCGATAGGGGAGGCTACACCTTC. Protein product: CASSLAGYPDRGGYTF.

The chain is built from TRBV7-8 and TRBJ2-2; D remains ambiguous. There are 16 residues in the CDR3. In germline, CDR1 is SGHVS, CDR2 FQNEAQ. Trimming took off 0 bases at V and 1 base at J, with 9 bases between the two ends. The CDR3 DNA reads TGTGCCAGCAGCTTAGCGGTGCAGAAGAACACCGGGGAGCTGTTTTTT. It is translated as CASSLAVQKNTGELFF.

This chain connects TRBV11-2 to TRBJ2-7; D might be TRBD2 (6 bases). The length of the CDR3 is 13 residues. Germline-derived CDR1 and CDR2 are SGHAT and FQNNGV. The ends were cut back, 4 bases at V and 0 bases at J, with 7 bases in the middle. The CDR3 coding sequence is TGTGCCAGCAGCTGGACTAACTCCTACGAGCAGTACTTC. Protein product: CASSWTNSYEQYF.

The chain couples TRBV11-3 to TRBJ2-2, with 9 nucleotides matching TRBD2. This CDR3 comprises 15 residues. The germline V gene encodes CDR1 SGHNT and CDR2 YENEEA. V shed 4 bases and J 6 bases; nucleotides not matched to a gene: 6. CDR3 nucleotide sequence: TGTGCCAGCAGCTGGGGACTAGCTAGCGCCGGGGAGCTGTTTTTT. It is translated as CASSWGLASAGELFF.

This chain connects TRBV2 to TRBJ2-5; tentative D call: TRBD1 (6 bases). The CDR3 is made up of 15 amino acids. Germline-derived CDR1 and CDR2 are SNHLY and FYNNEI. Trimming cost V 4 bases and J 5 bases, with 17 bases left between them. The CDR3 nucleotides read TGTGCCAGCAGTGCGGGACACCAAAATACTGAGACCCAGTACTTC. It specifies CASSAGHQNTETQYF.

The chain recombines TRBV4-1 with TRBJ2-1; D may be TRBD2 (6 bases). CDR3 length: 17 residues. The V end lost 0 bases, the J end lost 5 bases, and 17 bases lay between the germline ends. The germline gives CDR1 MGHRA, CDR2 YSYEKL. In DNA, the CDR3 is TGCGCCAGCAGCCAAGATTTGTCGGGAGCTCAGGACAATGAGCAGTTCTTC. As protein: CASSQDLSGAQDNEQFF.

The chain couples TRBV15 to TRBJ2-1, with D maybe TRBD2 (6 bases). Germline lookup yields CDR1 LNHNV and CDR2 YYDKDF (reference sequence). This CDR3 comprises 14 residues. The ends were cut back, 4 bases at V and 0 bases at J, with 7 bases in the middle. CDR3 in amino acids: CATSTGSSYNEQFF. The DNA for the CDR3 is TGTGCCACCAGCACCGGGAGCTCCTACAATGAGCAGTTCTTC.

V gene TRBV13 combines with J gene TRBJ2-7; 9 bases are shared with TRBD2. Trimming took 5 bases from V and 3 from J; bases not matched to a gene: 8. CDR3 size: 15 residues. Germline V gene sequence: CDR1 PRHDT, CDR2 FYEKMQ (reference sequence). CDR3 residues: CASSEIGTSSYEQYF. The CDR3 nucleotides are TGTGCCAGCAGCGAGATTGGGACTAGCAGCTACGAGCAGTACTTC.

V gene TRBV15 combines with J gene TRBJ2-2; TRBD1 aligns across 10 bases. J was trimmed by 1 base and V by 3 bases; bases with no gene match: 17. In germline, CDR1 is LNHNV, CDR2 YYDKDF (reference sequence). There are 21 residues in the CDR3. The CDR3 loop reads CATSSPRQGAGPQKNTGELFF. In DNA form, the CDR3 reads TGTGCCACCAGCAGTCCCAGACAGGGGGCTGGGCCGCAAAAGAACACCGGGGAGCTGTTTTTT. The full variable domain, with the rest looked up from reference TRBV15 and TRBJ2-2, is DAMVIQNPRYQVTQFGKPVTLSCSQTLNHNVMYWYQQKSSQAPKLLFHYYDKDFNNEADTPDNFQSRRPNTSFCFLDIRSPGLGDTAMYLCATSSPRQGAGPQKNTGELFFGEGSRLTVL.

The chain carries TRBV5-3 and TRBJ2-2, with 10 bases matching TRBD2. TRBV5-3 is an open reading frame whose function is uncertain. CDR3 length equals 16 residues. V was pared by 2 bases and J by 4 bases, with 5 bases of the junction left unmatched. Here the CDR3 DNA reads TGTGCCAGAAGCTTCCTAGCGGGAGAGGTCACCGGGGAGCTGTTTTTT. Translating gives CARSFLAGEVTGELFF.

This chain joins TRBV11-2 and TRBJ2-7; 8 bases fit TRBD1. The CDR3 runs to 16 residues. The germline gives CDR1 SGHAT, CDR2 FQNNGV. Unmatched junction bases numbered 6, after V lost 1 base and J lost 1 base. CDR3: CASSLVPQGASYEQYF. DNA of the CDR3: TGTGCCAGCAGCTTAGTGCCCCAGGGGGCTTCCTACGAGCAGTACTTC.